This TCR beta chain is from a study of cytomegalovirus exposure and HLA in healthy donors (dated by TCRdb to between 2016 and 2019). In terms of the full investigation: A later analysis indicated that the roughly 120 validation repertoires were generated on the platform also employed for the 666 repertoires of the first cohort. The aim of the study was to test whether cataloging public T cell receptors could identify signatures of past pathogen exposure. The study combined high-throughput TCR immunosequencing, statistical association of individual TCRs with disease status, and machine learning to predict cytomegalovirus infection status. Along with the roughly 670-subject first cohort, a separate validation cohort of over a hundred different subjects was used. Overall study outcomes, separate from this receptor: In vitro tests confirmed that a few of the cytomegalovirus-associated TCR beta chains recognize cytomegalovirus antigens. According to the authors, the approach could potentially be generalized to other disease states and immunological phenotypes. Subsequent analysis determined that TCRs grouped into clusters in the first cohort also showed a tendency toward co-occurrence across the 120 validation repertoires, and 94% of cluster scores exceeded 0. The study gave a list of 150 to 200 TCR beta chains associated with cytomegalovirus. A later analysis had no HLA typing for the validation cohort, so co-occurrence there was scored across all 110 or so repertoires. Across donors, most TCR sequences were observed very rarely, whereas some public TCRs were present in many individuals. The classifier was reported to diagnose cytomegalovirus status with high specificity and sensitivity in both the original and validation cohorts.

Donors formed part of the validation cohort, which comprised over a hundred subjects and was distinct from the first cohort of under 850 subjects. The CDR3 holds 14 amino acids from the cysteine to the phenylalanine. Only the CDR3 DNA is retained, 42 bases long and in frame from the first base. V gives up 6 bases and J gives up 0 bases, and the segment between their germline ends measures 11 bases. CDR1 and CDR2 (SNHLY, FYNNEI) derive from the germline V gene. The library was made by the immunoSEQ multiplex PCR assay. The paper's processing steps were these. A statistical classification framework was built for diagnosing cytomegalovirus status from the catalog of TCR beta chain sequences. What TCRdb holds here is the immuneACCESS table cut down to in-frame rearrangements. Part of the clones is not present; checked against another copy, under half of the missing clones reflect an unresolved V gene, and the others are unexplained. V and J calls and clone size are those listed in that table; D and trimming were worked out from the DNA. In all, the sample holds fewer than 150,000 clones, and around nine tenths of those were seen once. Clones ranked in the top ten supply 7.9% of the sample.

As for this clone: Its antigen remains undetermined. Nothing much larger sits one base from this clone, and base qualities are not available.

Sequenced sample: PBMCs. The sequence was obtained from a woman between 18 and 29 years old in good health and CMV-seropositive. The chain is encoded by TRBV2 joined to TRBJ2-5; D gene: possibly TRBD1, on 5 matching bases. The bases are TGTGCCAGCAGGCCCCTAGGGGACCAAGAGACCCAGTACTTC. Translated, it reads CASRPLGDQETQYF.